The present TCR beta chain was sequenced within a study of cytomegalovirus exposure and HLA in healthy donors. Study results and limitations: Investigators reported some 150 TCR beta chains as tied to cytomegalovirus. Later, an analysis found that common viral pathogens appeared to be linked with several of the most significant clusters.

PCR amplification relied on 60 Vbeta primers (plus 13 Jbeta primers). Profiling relied on immunoSEQ multiplex PCR, and the TCRdb table lists in-frame clones only, not all of them. Of roughly 230,000 clones in the sample, about nine tenths are singletons; the top ten hold 1.5% to 2%. V was pared by 4 bases and J by 2 bases, with 6 bases of the junction left unmatched. CDR1 LNHDA and CDR2 SQIVND come from the germline V gene (reference sequence). The CDR3 spans 15 residues. Likely unrecorded immune exposures existed in these nominally healthy donors. A remark on this clone: As yet, its antigen is unknown.

This rearrangement joins TRBV19 to TRBJ2-5; TRBD1 aligns across 8 bases. The receptor's source is a girl under 10 years old in good health and CMV-seronegative. The specimen sequenced was PBMCs. CDR3 sequence (DNA): TGTGCCAGTAGTACAGGGGGCCTATTTCAAGAGACCCAGTACTTC. Translating gives CASSTGGLFQETQYF.